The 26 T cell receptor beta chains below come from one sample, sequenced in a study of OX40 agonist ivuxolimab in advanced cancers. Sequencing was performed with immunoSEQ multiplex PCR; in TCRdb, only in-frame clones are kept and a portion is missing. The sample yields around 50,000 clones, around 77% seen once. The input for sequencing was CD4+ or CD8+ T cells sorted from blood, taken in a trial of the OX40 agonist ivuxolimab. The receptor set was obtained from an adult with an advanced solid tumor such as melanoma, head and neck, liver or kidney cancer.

The CDR3 loop reads CASSSLTNYEQYF. CDR3 DNA sequence: TGTGCCAGCAGTTCGCTGACAAATTACGAGCAGTACTTC. The chain links TRBV28 to TRBJ2-7; D remains ambiguous. Germline V CDR1 and CDR2: MDHEN, SYDVKM. There are 13 residues in the CDR3. Trimming shortened V by 4 bases and J by 4 bases, and 11 bases separated the two germline ends.

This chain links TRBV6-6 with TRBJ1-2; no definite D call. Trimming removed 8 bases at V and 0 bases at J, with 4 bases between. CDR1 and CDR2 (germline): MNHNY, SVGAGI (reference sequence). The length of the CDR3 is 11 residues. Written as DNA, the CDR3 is TGTGCCAGCCAAGCTAACTATGGCTACACCTTC. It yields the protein CASQANYGYTF.

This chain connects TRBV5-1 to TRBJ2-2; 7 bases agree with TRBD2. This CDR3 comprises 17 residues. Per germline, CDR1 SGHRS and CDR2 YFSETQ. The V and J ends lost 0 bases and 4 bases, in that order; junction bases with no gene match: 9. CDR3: CASSLVAGALGTGELFF. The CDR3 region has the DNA TGCGCCAGCAGCTTGGTGGCGGGAGCCCTGGGCACCGGGGAGCTGTTTTTT.

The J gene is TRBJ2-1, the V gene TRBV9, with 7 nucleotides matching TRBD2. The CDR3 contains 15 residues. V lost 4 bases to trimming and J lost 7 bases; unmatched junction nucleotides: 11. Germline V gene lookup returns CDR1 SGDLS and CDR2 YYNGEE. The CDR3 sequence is CASSSRITSANEQFF. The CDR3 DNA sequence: TGTGCCAGCAGCTCCCGCATAACTAGCGCGAATGAGCAGTTCTTC.

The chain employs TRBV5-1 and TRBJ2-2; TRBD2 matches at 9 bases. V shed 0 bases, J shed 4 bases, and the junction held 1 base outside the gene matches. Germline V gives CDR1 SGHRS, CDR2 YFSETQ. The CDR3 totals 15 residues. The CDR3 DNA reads TGCGCCAGCAGCTTGGAACTAGCGGGCACCGGGGAGCTGTTTTTT. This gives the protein CASSLELAGTGELFF.

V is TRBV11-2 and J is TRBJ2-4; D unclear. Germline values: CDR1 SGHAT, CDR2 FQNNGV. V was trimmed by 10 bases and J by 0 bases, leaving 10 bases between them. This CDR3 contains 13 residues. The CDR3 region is CATRALAKNIQYF. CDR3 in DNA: TGTGCCACCCGGGCGCTAGCCAAAAACATTCAGTACTTC.

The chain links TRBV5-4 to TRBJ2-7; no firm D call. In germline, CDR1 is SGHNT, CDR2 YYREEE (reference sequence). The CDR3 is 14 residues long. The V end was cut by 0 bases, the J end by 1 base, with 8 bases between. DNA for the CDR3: TGTGCCAGCAGCTTGGCTCCCCCATCCTACGAGCAGTACTTC. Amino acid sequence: CASSLAPPSYEQYF.

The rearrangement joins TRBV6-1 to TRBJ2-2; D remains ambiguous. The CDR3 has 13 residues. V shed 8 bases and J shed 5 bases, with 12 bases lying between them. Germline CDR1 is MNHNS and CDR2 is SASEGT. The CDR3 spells CASVPLGTGELFF. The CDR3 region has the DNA TGTGCCAGCGTTCCTTTGGGGACCGGGGAGCTGTTTTTT.

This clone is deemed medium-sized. The CDR3 reads CASSQGPRTGGRGYEQYF. The CDR3 nucleotides are TGTGCCAGCAGCCAAGGTCCCAGGACAGGGGGCCGGGGCTACGAGCAGTACTTC. J is TRBJ2-7 and V is TRBV14; 11 positions match TRBD1. J was trimmed by 3 bases and V by 1 base; bases with no gene match: 11. Germline V CDR1 and CDR2: SGHDN, FVKESK. This CDR3 contains 18 residues.

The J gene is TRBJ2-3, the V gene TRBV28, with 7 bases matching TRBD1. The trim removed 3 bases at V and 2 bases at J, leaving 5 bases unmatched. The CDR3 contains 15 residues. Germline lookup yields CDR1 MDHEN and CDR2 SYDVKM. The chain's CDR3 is CASSFMTGNTDTQYF. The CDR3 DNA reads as TGTGCCAGCAGTTTTATGACAGGGAACACAGATACGCAGTATTTT. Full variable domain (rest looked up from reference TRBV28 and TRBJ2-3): DVKVTQSSRYLVKRTGEKVFLECVQDMDHENMFWYRQDPGLGLRLIYFSYDVKMKEKGDIPEGYSVSREKKERFSLILESASTNQTSMYLCASSFMTGNTDTQYFGPGTRLTVL.

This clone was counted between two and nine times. The chain's CDR3 is CASSGTSGNVRNEQFF. CDR3 nucleotide sequence: TGTGCCAGCTCTGGGACTAGCGGGAATGTACGCAATGAGCAGTTCTTC. The V and J genes are TRBV18 and TRBJ2-1, with 13 bases lining up with TRBD2. The CDR3 sequence is 16 residues long. The V segment lost 6 bases and the J segment 6 bases; nucleotides outside the gene matches: 8. Germline V CDR1 and CDR2: KGHSH, LQKENI.

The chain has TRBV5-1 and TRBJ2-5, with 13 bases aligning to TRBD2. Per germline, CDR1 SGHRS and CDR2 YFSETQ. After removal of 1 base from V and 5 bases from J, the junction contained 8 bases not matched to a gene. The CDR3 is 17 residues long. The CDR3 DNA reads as TGCGCCAGCAGCTTGAGCGGACTAGCGGGAGAGAGTGAGACCCAGTACTTC. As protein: CASSLSGLAGESETQYF. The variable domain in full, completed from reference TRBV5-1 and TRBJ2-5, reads KAGVTQTPRYLIKTRGQQVTLSCSPISGHRSVSWYQQTPGQGLQFLFEYFSETQRNKGNFPGRFSGRQFSNSRSEMNVSTLELGDSALYLCASSLSGLAGESETQYFGPGTRLLVL.

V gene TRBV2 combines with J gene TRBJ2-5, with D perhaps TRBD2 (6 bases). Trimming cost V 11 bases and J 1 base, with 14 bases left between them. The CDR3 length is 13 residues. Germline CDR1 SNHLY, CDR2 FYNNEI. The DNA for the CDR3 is TGTGCCGGTCGGCGGGAACTCCAAGAGACCCAGTACTTC. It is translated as CAGRRELQETQYF. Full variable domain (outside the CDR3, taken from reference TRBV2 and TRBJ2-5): EPEVTQTPSHQVTQMGQEVILRCVPISNHLYFYWYRQILGQKVEFLVSFYNNEISEKSEIFDDQFSVERPDGSNFTLKIRSTKLEDSAMYFCAGRRELQETQYFGPGTRLLVL.

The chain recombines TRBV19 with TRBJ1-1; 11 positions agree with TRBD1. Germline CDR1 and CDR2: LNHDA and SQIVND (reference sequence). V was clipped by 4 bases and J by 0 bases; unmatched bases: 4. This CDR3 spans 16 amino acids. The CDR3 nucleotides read TGTGCCAGTAGTAGCGGGACAGGGGGACTGAACACTGAAGCTTTCTTT. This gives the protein CASSSGTGGLNTEAFF.

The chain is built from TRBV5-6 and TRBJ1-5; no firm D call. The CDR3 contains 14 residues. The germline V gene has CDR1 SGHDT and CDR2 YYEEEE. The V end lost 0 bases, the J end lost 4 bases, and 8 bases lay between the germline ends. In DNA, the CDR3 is TGTGCCAGCAGCTTGGCCTATTTTAATCAGCCCCAGCATTTT. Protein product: CASSLAYFNQPQHF.

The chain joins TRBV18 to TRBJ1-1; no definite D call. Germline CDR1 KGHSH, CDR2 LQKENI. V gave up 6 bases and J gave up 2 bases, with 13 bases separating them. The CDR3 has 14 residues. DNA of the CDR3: TGTGCCAGCTCCCGCCGGACGGTTAACACTGAAGCTTTCTTT. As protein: CASSRRTVNTEAFF.

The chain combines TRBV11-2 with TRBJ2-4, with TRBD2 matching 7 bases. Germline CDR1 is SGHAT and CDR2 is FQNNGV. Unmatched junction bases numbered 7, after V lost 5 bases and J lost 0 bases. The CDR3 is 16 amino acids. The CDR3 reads CASSSGASLAKNIQYF. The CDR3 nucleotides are TGTGCCAGCAGCAGCGGGGCCTCATTAGCCAAAAACATTCAGTACTTC.

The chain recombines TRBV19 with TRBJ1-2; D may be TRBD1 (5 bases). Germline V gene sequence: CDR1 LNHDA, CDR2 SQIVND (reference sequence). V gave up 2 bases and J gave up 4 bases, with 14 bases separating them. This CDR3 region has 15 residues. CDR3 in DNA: TGTGCCAGTAGTATATCAGGGCGGACGAGCTATGGCTACACCTTC. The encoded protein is CASSISGRTSYGYTF.

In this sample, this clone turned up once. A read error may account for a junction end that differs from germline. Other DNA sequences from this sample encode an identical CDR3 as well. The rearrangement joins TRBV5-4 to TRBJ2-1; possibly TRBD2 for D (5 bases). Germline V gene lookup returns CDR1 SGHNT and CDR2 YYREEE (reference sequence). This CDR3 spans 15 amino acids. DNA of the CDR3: TGTGCCAGCAGTTTAGGAGGCACCCCCTACAATGAGCAATTCTTC. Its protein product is CASSLGGTPYNEQFF.

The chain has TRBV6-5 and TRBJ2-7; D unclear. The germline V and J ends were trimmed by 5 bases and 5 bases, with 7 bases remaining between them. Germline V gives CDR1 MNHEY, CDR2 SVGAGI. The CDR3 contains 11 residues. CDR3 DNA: TGTGCCAGCAGTCAGACGAACGAGCAGTACTTC. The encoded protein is CASSQTNEQYF.

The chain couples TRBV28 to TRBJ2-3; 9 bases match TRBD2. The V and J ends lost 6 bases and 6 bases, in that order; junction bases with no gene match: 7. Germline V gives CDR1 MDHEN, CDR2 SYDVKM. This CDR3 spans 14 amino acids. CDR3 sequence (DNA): TGTGCCAGCAGACCGGGACTAGCTCTGGATACGCAGTATTTT. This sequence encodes CASRPGLALDTQYF. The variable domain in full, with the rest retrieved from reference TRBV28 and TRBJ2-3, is DVKVTQSSRYLVKRTGEKVFLECVQDMDHENMFWYRQDPGLGLRLIYFSYDVKMKEKGDIPEGYSVSREKKERFSLILESASTNQTSMYLCASRPGLALDTQYFGPGTRLTVL.

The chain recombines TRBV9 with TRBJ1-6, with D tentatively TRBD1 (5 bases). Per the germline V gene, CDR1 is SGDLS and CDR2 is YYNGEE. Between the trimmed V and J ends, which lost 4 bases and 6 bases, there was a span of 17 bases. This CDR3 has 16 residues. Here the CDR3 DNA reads TGTGCCAGCAGCCATCGGGACTCACGTTCTAATTCACCCCTCCACTTT. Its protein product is CASSHRDSRSNSPLHF.

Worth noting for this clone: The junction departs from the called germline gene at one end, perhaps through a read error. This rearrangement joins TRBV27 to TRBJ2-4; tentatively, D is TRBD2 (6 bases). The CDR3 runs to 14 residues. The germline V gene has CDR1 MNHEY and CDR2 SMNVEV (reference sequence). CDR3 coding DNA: TGTGCCAGCAGAGCCATGGTCGGCGGGAACACTCAGTACTTC. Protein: CASRAMVGGNTQYF.

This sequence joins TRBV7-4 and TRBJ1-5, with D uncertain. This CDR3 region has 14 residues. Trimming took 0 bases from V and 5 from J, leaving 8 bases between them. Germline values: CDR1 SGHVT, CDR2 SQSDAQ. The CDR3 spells CASSLATSHQPQHF. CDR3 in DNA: TGTGCCAGCAGCTTAGCGACGAGCCATCAGCCCCAGCATTTT. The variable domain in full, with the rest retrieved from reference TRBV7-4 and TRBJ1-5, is GAGVSQSPRYKVAKRGRDVALRCDSISGHVTLYWYRQTLGQGSEVLTYSQSDAQRDKSGRPSGRFSAERPERSVSTLKIQRTEQGDSAVYLCASSLATSHQPQHFGDGTRLSIL.

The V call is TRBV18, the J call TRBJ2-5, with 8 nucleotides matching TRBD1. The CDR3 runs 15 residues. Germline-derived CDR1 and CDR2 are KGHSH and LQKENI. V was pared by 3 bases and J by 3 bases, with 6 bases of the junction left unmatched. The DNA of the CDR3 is TGTGCCAGCTCACCCCGGACAGGGACGGAAGAGACCCAGTACTTC. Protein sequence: CASSPRTGTEETQYF.

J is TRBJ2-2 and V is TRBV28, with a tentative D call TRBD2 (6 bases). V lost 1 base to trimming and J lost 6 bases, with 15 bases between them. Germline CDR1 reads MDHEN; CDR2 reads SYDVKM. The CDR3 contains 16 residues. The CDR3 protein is CASSLLPSARAGELFF. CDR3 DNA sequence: TGTGCCAGCAGTTTATTACCTAGCGCTAGGGCCGGGGAGCTGTTTTTT.